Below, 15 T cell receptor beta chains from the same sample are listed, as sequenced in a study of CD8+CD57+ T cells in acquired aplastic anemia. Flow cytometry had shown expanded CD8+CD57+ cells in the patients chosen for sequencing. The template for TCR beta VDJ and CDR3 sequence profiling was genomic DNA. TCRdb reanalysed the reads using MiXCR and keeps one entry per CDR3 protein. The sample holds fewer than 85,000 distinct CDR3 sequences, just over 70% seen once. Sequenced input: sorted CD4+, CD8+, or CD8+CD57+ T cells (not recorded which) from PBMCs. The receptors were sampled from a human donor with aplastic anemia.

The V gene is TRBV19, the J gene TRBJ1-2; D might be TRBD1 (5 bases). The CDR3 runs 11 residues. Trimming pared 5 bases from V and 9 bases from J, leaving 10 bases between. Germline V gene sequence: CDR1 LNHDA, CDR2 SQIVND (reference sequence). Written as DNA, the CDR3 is TGTGCCAGTAGTCCAGGGTATTGCTACACCTTC. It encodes CASSPGYCYTF.

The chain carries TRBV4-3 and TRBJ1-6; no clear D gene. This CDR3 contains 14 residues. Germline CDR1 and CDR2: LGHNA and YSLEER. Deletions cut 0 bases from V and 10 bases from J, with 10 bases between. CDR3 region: CASSQDTPVSPLHF. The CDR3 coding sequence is TGCGCCAGCAGCCAAGATACTCCAGTCTCACCCCTCCACTTT.

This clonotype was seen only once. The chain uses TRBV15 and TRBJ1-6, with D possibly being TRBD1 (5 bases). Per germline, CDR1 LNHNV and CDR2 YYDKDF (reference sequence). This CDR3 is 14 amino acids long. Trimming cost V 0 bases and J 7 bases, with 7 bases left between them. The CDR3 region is CATSRDGGNSPLHF. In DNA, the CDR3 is TGTGCCACCAGCAGAGACGGGGGGAATTCACCCCTCCACTTT.

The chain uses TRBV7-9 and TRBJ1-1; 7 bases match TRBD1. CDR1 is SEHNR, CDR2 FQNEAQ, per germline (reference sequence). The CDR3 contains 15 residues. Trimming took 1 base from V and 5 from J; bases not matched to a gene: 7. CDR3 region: CASSLVRQGETEAFF. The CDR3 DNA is TGTGCCAGCAGCTTAGTGCGGCAGGGGGAGACTGAAGCTTTCTTT. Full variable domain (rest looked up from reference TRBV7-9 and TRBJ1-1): DTGVSQNPRHKITKRGQNVTFRCDPISEHNRLYWYRQTLGQGPEFLTYFQNEAQLEKSRLLSDRFSAERPKGSFSTLEIQRTEQGDSAMYLCASSLVRQGETEAFFGQGTRLTVV.

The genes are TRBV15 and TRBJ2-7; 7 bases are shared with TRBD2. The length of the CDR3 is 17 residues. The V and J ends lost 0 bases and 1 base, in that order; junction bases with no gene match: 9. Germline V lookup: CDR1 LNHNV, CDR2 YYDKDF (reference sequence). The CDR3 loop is CATSRDSFSGFSYEQYF. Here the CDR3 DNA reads TGTGCCACCAGCAGAGATTCCTTTAGCGGGTTTTCCTACGAGCAGTACTTC.

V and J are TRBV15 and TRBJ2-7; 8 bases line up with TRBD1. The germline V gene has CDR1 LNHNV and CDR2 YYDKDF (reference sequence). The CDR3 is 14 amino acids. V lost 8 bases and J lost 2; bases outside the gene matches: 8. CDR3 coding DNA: TGTGCCACCTCCACCGGGACAGGAGCCTACGAGCAGTACTTC. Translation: CATSTGTGAYEQYF.

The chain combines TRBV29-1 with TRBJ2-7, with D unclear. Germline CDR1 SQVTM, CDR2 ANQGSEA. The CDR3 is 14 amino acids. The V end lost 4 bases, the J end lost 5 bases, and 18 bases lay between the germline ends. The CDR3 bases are TGCAGCGTTGTCTTTGGCCGGATTTTAAACGAGCAGTACTTC. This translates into CSVVFGRILNEQYF.

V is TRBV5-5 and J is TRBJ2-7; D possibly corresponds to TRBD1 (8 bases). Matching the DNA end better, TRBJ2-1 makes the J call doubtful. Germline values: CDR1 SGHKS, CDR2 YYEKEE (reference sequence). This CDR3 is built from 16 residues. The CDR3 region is CASSSTGDYLNDEQFF. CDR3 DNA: TGTGCCAGCAGCTCGACAGGGGACTACCTGAACGATGAGCAGTTCTTC.

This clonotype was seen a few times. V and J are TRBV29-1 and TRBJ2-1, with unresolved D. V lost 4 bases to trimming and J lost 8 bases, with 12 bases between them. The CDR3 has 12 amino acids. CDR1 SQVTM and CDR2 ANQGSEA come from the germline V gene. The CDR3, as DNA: TGCAGCGTTGGAGGTAGCAGCGATGAGCAGTTCTTC. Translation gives CSVGGSSDEQFF.

The DNA of the CDR3 is TGCAGCGTTCGGGACAGGGGTTGGGACAATGAGCAGTTCTTC. Translated: CSVRDRGWDNEQFF. The V call is TRBV29-1, the J call TRBJ2-1, with 10 bases lining up with TRBD1. V shed 5 bases and J 5 bases; nucleotides not matched to a gene: 6. Germline V CDR1 and CDR2: SQVTM, ANQGSEA. CDR3 length: 14 amino acids.

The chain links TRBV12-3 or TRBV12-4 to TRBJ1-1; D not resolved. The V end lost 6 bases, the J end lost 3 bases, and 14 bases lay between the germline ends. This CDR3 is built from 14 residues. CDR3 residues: CASSLSVGYTEAFF. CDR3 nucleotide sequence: TGTGCCAGCAGCCTTAGCGTGGGGTACACTGAAGCTTTCTTT.

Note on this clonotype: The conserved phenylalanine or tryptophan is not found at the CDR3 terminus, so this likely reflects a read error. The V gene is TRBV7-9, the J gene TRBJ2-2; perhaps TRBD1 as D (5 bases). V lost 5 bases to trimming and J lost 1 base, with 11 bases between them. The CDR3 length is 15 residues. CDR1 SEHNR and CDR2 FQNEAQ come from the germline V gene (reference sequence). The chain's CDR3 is CASSIVQGNTGELFL. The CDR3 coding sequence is TGTGCCAGCAGCATCGTCCAGGGGAACACCGGGGAGCTGTTTCTT.

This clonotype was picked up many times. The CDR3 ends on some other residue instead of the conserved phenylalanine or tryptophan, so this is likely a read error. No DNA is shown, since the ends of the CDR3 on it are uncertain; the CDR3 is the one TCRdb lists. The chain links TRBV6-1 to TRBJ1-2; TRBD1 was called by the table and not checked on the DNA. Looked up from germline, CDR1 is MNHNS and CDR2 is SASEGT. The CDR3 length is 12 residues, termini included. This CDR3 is CASSDVWTASGV.

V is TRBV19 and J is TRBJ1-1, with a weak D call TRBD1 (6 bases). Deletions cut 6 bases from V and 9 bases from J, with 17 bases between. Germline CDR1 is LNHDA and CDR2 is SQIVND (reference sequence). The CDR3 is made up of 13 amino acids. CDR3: CASSIRGRAKAFF. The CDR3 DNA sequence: TGTGCCAGTAGCATCAGGGGCCGAGCAAAAGCTTTCTTT.

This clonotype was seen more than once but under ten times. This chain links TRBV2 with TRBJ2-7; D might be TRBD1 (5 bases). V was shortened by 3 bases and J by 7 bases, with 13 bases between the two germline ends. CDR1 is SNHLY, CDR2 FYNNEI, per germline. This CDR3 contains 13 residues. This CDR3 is CASSDARRGEQYF. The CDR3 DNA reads TGTGCCAGCAGTGACGCTAGAAGGGGTGAGCAGTACTTC.